This T cell receptor beta chain was profiled in a study of blood T cells in healthy people across ages. Each sample yielded at least 6 million isolated PBMCs. Together with a sample-barcoded 5' primer, a J-beta primer mix was included in a second PCR lasting about 6 to 11 cycles. TCRdb independently ran MiXCR on the 5' RACE reads; one entry per CDR3 protein. Here the sample spans roughly 1.4 million distinct CDR3 sequences, approximately 59% being singletons. V was trimmed by 5 bases and J by 2 bases, leaving 29 bases between them. The CDR3 sequence is 20 residues long. Germline CDR1 and CDR2: SGHVS and FQNEAQ.

This clonotype was sampled from a man between 18 and 35 years old in good health. What was sequenced was blood. The genes are TRBV7-8 and TRBJ2-3; D perhaps matches TRBD1 (6 bases). The CDR3 loop reads CASSPHPNREVLRSTDTQYF. CDR3 coding DNA: TGTGCCAGCAGCCCCCACCCCAACAGGGAAGTTCTTCGGTCCACAGATACGCAGTATTTT.